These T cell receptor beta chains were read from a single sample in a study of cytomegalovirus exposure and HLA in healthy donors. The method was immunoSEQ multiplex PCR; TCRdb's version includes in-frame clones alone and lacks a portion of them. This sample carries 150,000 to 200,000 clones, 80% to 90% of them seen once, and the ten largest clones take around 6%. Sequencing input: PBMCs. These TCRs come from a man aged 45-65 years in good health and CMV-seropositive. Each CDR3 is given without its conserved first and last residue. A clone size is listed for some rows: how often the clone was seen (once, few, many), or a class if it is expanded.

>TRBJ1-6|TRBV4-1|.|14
ASSQGQGSYNSPLH
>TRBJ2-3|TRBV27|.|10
ASSPNTDTQY
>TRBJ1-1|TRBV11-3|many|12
ASSSGGFNTEAF
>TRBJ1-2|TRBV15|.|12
ATSRESPVDGYT
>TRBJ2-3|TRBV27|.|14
ASGGLPGPSTDTQY
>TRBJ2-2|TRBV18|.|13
ASSPDRGRTGELF
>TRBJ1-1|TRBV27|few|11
ASSPTVNTEAF
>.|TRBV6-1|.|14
ASSATSGEGSYEQY
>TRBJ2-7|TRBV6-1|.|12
ASSVQGWVYEQY
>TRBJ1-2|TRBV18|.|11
ASSPGTGSGYT
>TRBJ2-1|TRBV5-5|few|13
ASSGLAVSDNEQF
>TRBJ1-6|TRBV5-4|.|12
ASSLDRGPSPLH
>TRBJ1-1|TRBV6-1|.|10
ASSVTVFEAF
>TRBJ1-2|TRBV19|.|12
ATRGGGANYGYT
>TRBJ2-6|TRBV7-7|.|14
AVPAGAFSGANVLT
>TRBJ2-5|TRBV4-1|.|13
ASSQGQRRTETQY
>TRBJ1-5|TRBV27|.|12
ASSFGRGNQPQH
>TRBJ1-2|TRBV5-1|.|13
ASSLEAGSNYGYT
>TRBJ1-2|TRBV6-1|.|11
ASTHRDGVGYT
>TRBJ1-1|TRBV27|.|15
ASSSVNRGLMNTEAF